These 30 T cell receptor beta chains came from one sample sequenced in a study of blood T cell repertoires in COVID-19. Profiled with immunoSEQ multiplex PCR; TCRdb holds only in-frame clones, not every one. The repertoire has tens of thousands of clones, approximately 90% of them found once; the top ten carry 6.5% to 8.5%. The sequenced material came from peripheral blood. Source of these receptors: a woman older than 75 with acute or convalescent COVID-19.

The chain is built from TRBV5-4 and TRBJ1-2; TRBD1 is a possible D gene (5 bases). The CDR3 runs 13 residues. Germline lookup yields CDR1 SGHNT and CDR2 YYREEE (reference sequence). Trimming took 0 bases from V and 5 from J, leaving 8 bases between them. CDR3: CASSLGGEYGYTF. CDR3 bases: TGTGCCAGCAGCTTGGGGGGGGAGTATGGCTACACCTTC.

The DNA for the CDR3 is TGTGCCAGCAGTCCCTCTGGGGCGGGGGCATACGAGCAGTACTTC. Translated, it gives CASSPSGAGAYEQYF. The chain uses TRBV6-2 or TRBV6-3 and TRBJ2-7; D perhaps matches TRBD2 (7 bases). Trimming removed 5 bases at V and 4 bases at J, with 18 bases between. Germline CDR1 is MNHEY and CDR2 is SVGEGT. The CDR3 consists of 15 residues.

The chain combines TRBV23-1 with TRBJ1-2; TRBD1 is a possible D gene (6 bases). TRBV23-1 is treated as an ORF (open reading frame) with a function not yet certain. V was cut by 4 bases and J by 0 bases, with 9 bases left in between. The CDR3 consists of 14 residues. The CDR3 loop reads CASSPRGANYGYTF. In nucleotides, the CDR3 is TGCGCCAGCAGTCCCAGGGGAGCTAACTATGGCTACACCTTC.

The chain uses TRBV28 and TRBJ1-6; D may be TRBD1 (6 bases). Looked up from germline, CDR1 is MDHEN and CDR2 is SYDVKM. The ends were cut back, 6 bases at V and 3 bases at J, with 12 bases in the middle. CDR3 length: 15 amino acids. CDR3 sequence: CASRQRTDYNSPLHF. Written as DNA, the CDR3 is TGTGCCAGCAGACAAAGGACAGACTATAATTCACCCCTCCACTTT. The full variable domain, rest sourced from reference TRBV28 and TRBJ1-6, is DVKVTQSSRYLVKRTGEKVFLECVQDMDHENMFWYRQDPGLGLRLIYFSYDVKMKEKGDIPEGYSVSREKKERFSLILESASTNQTSMYLCASRQRTDYNSPLHFGNGTRLTVT.

The CDR3 loop reads CASSPDLDRGISNQPQHF. The CDR3 nucleotides read TGTGCCAGCTCACCGGATCTGGACAGGGGGATCAGCAATCAGCCCCAGCATTTT. This chain uses TRBV18 with TRBJ1-5; TRBD1 agrees at 10 bases. The CDR3 sequence is 18 residues long. The junction had 9 bases not matched to a gene; V was cut back by 3 bases and J by 1 base. The germline CDR1 and CDR2 sequences are KGHSH and LQKENI.

The chain employs TRBV7-3 and TRBJ2-2; D might be TRBD2 (6 bases). V lost 5 bases and J 1 base, leaving 11 bases between the germline ends. Germline assignment: CDR1 SGHTA and CDR2 FQGTGA. This CDR3 region has 15 residues. The DNA of the CDR3 is TGTGCCAGCAGCCCCCGGGGGTTGAACACCGGGGAGCTGTTTTTT. This translates into CASSPRGLNTGELFF.

This clone was observed once. The rearrangement links TRBV7-9 to TRBJ2-7; 7 bases fit TRBD2. The CDR3 runs 15 residues. Trimming at V came to 4 bases and at J to 5 bases, leaving 11 bases not matched to a gene. Germline loops: CDR1 SEHNR, CDR2 FQNEAQ (reference sequence). The CDR3 region has the DNA TGTGCCAGCAGCTCCGGGACTATAAAATTCGACGAGCAGTACTTC. This sequence encodes CASSSGTIKFDEQYF.

This clone was seen only a few times. The chain joins TRBV15 to TRBJ1-1; 8 nucleotides line up with TRBD1. The germline CDR1 and CDR2 sequences are LNHNV and YYDKDF (reference sequence). The CDR3 is made up of 14 amino acids. The trim removed 0 bases at V and 5 bases at J, leaving 2 bases unmatched. The CDR3 is CATSRDRGQTEAFF. CDR3 nucleotide sequence: TGTGCCACCAGCAGAGACAGGGGGCAGACTGAAGCTTTCTTT. The whole variable domain, filled in from reference TRBV15 and TRBJ1-1, reads DAMVIQNPRYQVTQFGKPVTLSCSQTLNHNVMYWYQQKSSQAPKLLFHYYDKDFNNEADTPDNFQSRRPNTSFCFLDIRSPGLGDTAMYLCATSRDRGQTEAFFGQGTRLTVV.

This clone was seen just once. The gene calls are TRBV7-2 and TRBJ1-1; TRBD1 is a possible D gene (5 bases). This CDR3 is 14 amino acids long. Trimming removed 5 bases from V and 1 base from J, with 11 bases in between. Germline loops: CDR1 SGHTA, CDR2 FQGNSA. CDR3 bases: TGTGCCAGCAGCAAGACAGCTTCGAACACTGAAGCTTTCTTT. Translation gives CASSKTASNTEAFF.

The chain couples TRBV20-1 to TRBJ2-3, with TRBD2 matching over 9 bases. The CDR3 extends over 13 amino acids. Germline loops: CDR1 DFQATT, CDR2 SNEGSKA (reference sequence). Losses at the gene ends were 3 bases for V and 6 bases for J; bases not matched to a gene: 4. DNA of the CDR3: TGCAGTGCTAGTAGCGGGGGAGTGGATACGCAGTATTTT. It is translated as CSASSGGVDTQYF.

Regarding this clone: A junction end diverges from the germline sequence, so it may reflect a read error. This chain links TRBV18 with TRBJ2-1; perhaps TRBD1 as D (5 bases). Per germline, CDR1 KGHSH and CDR2 LQKENI. The CDR3 is made up of 14 amino acids. CDR3 nucleotides: TGTGCCGGCTCACCATTGATGGGGCAAAATGAGCAGTTCTTC. It specifies CAGSPLMGQNEQFF.

This chain joins TRBV2 and TRBJ2-1, with 10 bases aligning to TRBD2. The J segment lost 6 bases and the V segment lost 6 bases, leaving 5 bases of the junction unmatched. Germline values: CDR1 SNHLY, CDR2 FYNNEI. The CDR3 is made up of 14 amino acids. The CDR3: CASRGAGGSNEQFF. The CDR3 bases are TGTGCCAGCAGGGGAGCGGGGGGGAGCAATGAGCAGTTCTTC.

This chain joins TRBV7-2 and TRBJ2-7; 8 nucleotides match TRBD1. The CDR3 is 15 residues long. Germline loops: CDR1 SGHTA, CDR2 FQGNSA. V gave up 6 bases and J gave up 5 bases; unmatched junction bases: 12. The CDR3 loop reads CASRPDRALYNEQYF. CDR3 nucleotides: TGTGCCAGCAGACCGGACAGGGCACTGTACAACGAGCAGTACTTC.

The chain carries TRBV7-3 and TRBJ2-3; 14 bases line up with TRBD2. The CDR3 loop spans 17 amino acids. In germline, CDR1 is SGHTA, CDR2 FQGTGA. Trimming removed 4 bases from V and 9 bases from J; junction bases left unmatched: 12. DNA for the CDR3: TGTGCCAGCAGCTCCGAACCGGGACTAGCGGGAGCGGGGACGCAGTATTTT. Its translation: CASSSEPGLAGAGTQYF. Variable domain in full (rest from reference TRBV7-3 and TRBJ2-3): GAGVSQTPSNKVTEKGKYVELRCDPISGHTALYWYRQSLGQGPEFLIYFQGTGAADDSGLPNDRFFAVRPEGSVSTLKIQRTERGDSAVYLCASSSEPGLAGAGTQYFGPGTRLTVL.

This chain joins TRBV12-5 and TRBJ1-2; tentative D call: TRBD1 (5 bases). This CDR3 comprises 14 residues. Germline lookup yields CDR1 LGHNT and CDR2 FRNRAP. The V end lost 3 bases, the J end lost 7 bases, and 15 bases lay between the germline ends. The CDR3 region is CASGFPQGTSGYTF. The DNA of the CDR3 is TGTGCTAGTGGTTTCCCCCAGGGTACGTCTGGCTACACCTTC.

The chain combines TRBV3-1 (or the pseudogene TRBV3-2) with TRBJ2-7, with TRBD1 matching over 8 bases. The CDR3 runs 17 residues. Germline loops: CDR1 LGHDT, CDR2 YNNKEL (reference sequence). J was trimmed by 2 bases and V by 3 bases; bases with no gene match: 12. The CDR3 is CASSQVGQGAPPYEQYF. The CDR3, as DNA: TGTGCCAGCAGCCAGGTGGGGCAGGGGGCACCGCCCTACGAGCAGTACTTC.

The chain has TRBV9 and TRBJ2-7; D might be TRBD1 (6 bases). The germline gives CDR1 SGDLS, CDR2 YYNGEE. V gave up 2 bases and J gave up 6 bases, with 15 bases separating them. The CDR3 runs to 14 residues. Written as DNA, the CDR3 is TGTGCCAGCAGCGTTACAGGGTCTCCGATCGAGCAGTACTTC. Translated, it gives CASSVTGSPIEQYF. Full variable domain (remainder filled in from reference TRBV9 and TRBJ2-7): DSGVTQTPKHLITATGQRVTLRCSPRSGDLSVYWYQQSLDQGLQFLIQYYNGEERAKGNILERFSAQQFPDLHSELNLSSLELGDSALYFCASSVTGSPIEQYFGPGTRLTVT.

The CDR3 DNA sequence: TGTGCCAGCAGCCCCGCTGAGAAAAATCAGCCCCAGCATTTT. Residues: CASSPAEKNQPQHF. The chain is built from TRBV7-9 and TRBJ1-5; no clear D gene. CDR1 and CDR2 from the germline V gene are SEHNR and FQNEAQ (reference sequence). This CDR3 is 14 amino acids long. Trimming took 5 bases from V and 4 from J, leaving 12 bases between them.

V is TRBV11-3 and J is TRBJ2-1; the match to TRBD1 covers 10 bases. The ends lost 5 bases at V and 9 bases at J; junction bases unmatched: 10. This CDR3 region has 15 residues. The germline V gene has CDR1 SGHNT and CDR2 YENEEA. The CDR3 loop reads CASSPPGTGVREQFF. As DNA, the CDR3 is TGTGCCAGCAGCCCCCCCGGGACAGGGGTCCGTGAGCAGTTCTTC.

The chain links TRBV7-9 to TRBJ2-5, with D perhaps matching TRBD2 (5 bases). Germline V gene lookup returns CDR1 SEHNR and CDR2 FQNEAQ (reference sequence). This CDR3 contains 15 residues. V shed 5 bases and J shed 1 base, with 14 bases lying between them. The CDR3 protein is CASSPGERFQETQYF. CDR3 sequence (DNA): TGTGCCAGCAGCCCTGGGGAGCGGTTCCAAGAGACCCAGTACTTC.

A single count supports this clone. The chain uses TRBV2 and TRBJ2-2, with 7 bases matching TRBD2. There are 15 residues in the CDR3. Germline CDR1 and CDR2: SNHLY and FYNNEI. V lost 2 bases to trimming and J lost 1 base; unmatched junction nucleotides: 1. The CDR3: CASSEIAGNTGELFF. The CDR3 region has the DNA TGTGCCAGCAGTGAAATAGCGGGGAACACCGGGGAGCTGTTTTTT.

The rearrangement links TRBV4-3 to TRBJ1-6, with D unresolved. The germline gives CDR1 LGHNA, CDR2 YSLEER. Trimming removed 1 base from V and 9 bases from J, with 13 bases in between. The CDR3 spans 15 residues. CDR3 DNA sequence: TGCGCCAGCAGCCAAGGGAACAGAGTCTTTTCACCCCTCCACTTT. This codes for CASSQGNRVFSPLHF.

This rearrangement joins TRBV24-1 to TRBJ1-5, with 7 positions matching TRBD1. The V gene end was trimmed by 11 bases and the J gene end by 4 bases; junction bases not matched to a gene: 7. There are 13 residues in the CDR3. The germline V gene has CDR1 KGHDR and CDR2 SFDVKD. The CDR3 sequence is CARTGTENQPQHF. In nucleotides, the CDR3 is TGTGCCAGGACCGGGACAGAAAATCAGCCCCAGCATTTT.

The rearrangement joins TRBV29-1 to TRBJ1-1; D is unresolved. V was pared by 3 bases and J by 0 bases, with 8 bases between. This CDR3 spans 13 amino acids. Germline CDR1 SQVTM, CDR2 ANQGSEA. Here the CDR3 DNA reads TGCAGCGTTGAGCGGGTCATGAACACTGAAGCTTTCTTT. This codes for CSVERVMNTEAFF.

The chain couples TRBV6-5 to TRBJ2-6, with D unclear. Germline assignment: CDR1 MNHEY and CDR2 SVGAGI. This CDR3 has 15 residues. Between the trimmed V and J ends, which lost 5 bases and 0 bases, there was a span of 8 bases. CDR3 nucleotide sequence: TGTGCCAGCAGTCCCCGGTCCTCTGGGGCCAACGTCCTGACTTTC. This codes for CASSPRSSGANVLTF.

The rearrangement joins TRBV9 to TRBJ2-5; D uncertain. CDR3 size: 14 residues. CDR1 and CDR2 (germline): SGDLS, YYNGEE. V gave up 0 bases and J gave up 1 base, with 7 bases separating them. The CDR3 sequence is CASSVGSSQETQYF. The CDR3, as DNA: TGTGCCAGCAGCGTAGGGTCTAGCCAAGAGACCCAGTACTTC.

The chain recombines TRBV19 with TRBJ2-1, with D maybe TRBD2 (6 bases). V was cut by 3 bases and J by 9 bases, with 12 bases left in between. This CDR3 is built from 13 residues. Germline V lookup: CDR1 LNHDA, CDR2 SQIVND (reference sequence). For the CDR3, the DNA is TGTGCCAGTAGTATGTCGGGGGTGGGTGAGCAGTTCTTC. Translated: CASSMSGVGEQFF.

The genes are TRBV12-5 and TRBJ2-3, with a weak D call TRBD2 (6 bases). Trimming removed 7 bases at V and 1 base at J, with 9 bases between. Looked up from germline, CDR1 is LGHNT and CDR2 is FRNRAP. This CDR3 comprises 13 residues. The CDR3 sequence: CASESSGTDTQYF. CDR3 sequence (DNA): TGTGCTAGTGAATCTAGCGGCACAGATACGCAGTATTTT. Full variable domain (missing parts from reference TRBV12-5 and TRBJ2-3): DARVTQTPRHKVTEMGQEVTMRCQPILGHNTVFWYRQTMMQGLELLAYFRNRAPLDDSGMPKDRFSAEMPDATLATLKIQPSEPRDSAVYFCASESSGTDTQYFGPGTRLTVL.

This rearrangement joins TRBV5-4 to TRBJ2-3, with 8 bases aligning to TRBD1. After removal of 1 base from V and 4 bases from J, the junction contained 5 bases not matched to a gene. The CDR3 totals 15 residues. The germline V gene has CDR1 SGHNT and CDR2 YYREEE (reference sequence). The CDR3 reads CASSLTGGQSDTQYF. The CDR3 coding sequence is TGTGCCAGCAGCTTGACAGGGGGGCAGTCAGATACGCAGTATTTT.

Of note for this clone: In the same sample, other DNA sequences code for this CDR3. This chain connects TRBV18 to TRBJ1-1; no reliable D call. The ends were cut back, 3 bases at V and 1 base at J, with 6 bases in the middle. Germline V lookup: CDR1 KGHSH, CDR2 LQKENI. The CDR3 extends over 13 amino acids. The CDR3 DNA is TGTGCCAGCTCACCGCCAGGGAACACTGAAGCTTTCTTT. Its protein product is CASSPPGNTEAFF.